This is a list of T cell receptor beta chains from one sample in a study of identical twins. MiXCR, run by TCRdb on the 5' RACE reads, gives a single entry per CDR3 protein. The table includes 550,000 to 800,000 distinct CDR3 sequences, about 7.6% detected once. This same sample was also part of a study on yellow fever vaccine responses in identical twins.

Specimen: PBMCs. These receptors came from a woman between 18 and 30 years old in good health. CDR3s include the opening cysteine and the closing phenylalanine or tryptophan. A D gene is named only where the DNA matches it firmly. A clone size is listed for some rows: how often the clone was seen (once, few, many), or a class if it is expanded.

TRBV28	few	TRBD2	TRBJ2-1	TGTGCCAGCAGTAACCAAGGACTAGCGGCCAATGAGCAGTTCTTC	CASSNQGLAANEQFF
TRBV20-1	few	NA	TRBJ2-5	TGCAGTGCTAGTTGGCAGCAAGAGACCCAGTACTTC	CSASWQQETQYF
TRBV6-5	few	NA	TRBJ2-2	TGTGCCAGCAGTTACTCGGCGGGATTTAACACCGGGGAGCTGTTTTTT	CASSYSAGFNTGELFF
TRBV5-6	few	TRBD1	TRBJ2-1	TGTGCCAGCAGCTTGCTAGGACAGGGTAACTCTGAGCAGTTCTTC	CASSLLGQGNSEQFF
TRBV5-1	many	TRBD2	TRBJ2-3	TGCGCCGGCAGCCCGGGACTAGCGGGAGGACGGACCCCTACAGATACGCAGTATTTT	CAGSPGLAGGRTPTDTQYF
TRBV6-1	few	TRBD2	TRBJ2-1	TGTGCCTACAGTCTAGCGGGGGGCACGAGCTCCTACAATGAGCAGTTCTTC	CAYSLAGGTSSYNEQFF
TRBV3-1	many	TRBD2	TRBJ2-1	TGTGCCAGCAGCCAAAGGCTAGCGGTCTCTGGGGATGAGCAGTTCTTC	CASSQRLAVSGDEQFF
TRBV11-2	many	NA	TRBJ1-1	TGTGCCAGCAGCTTAACCTGGAACACTGAAGCTTTCTTT	CASSLTWNTEAFF
TRBV20-1	NA	NA	TRBJ1-1	TGCAGTGCTCCCCCAACGGGACTTTGGGACACTGAAGCTTTCTTT	CSAPPTGLWDTEAFF
TRBV5-1	few	TRBD1	TRBJ2-5	TGCGCCAGCAGCCCGTTCCGACAGGGCGGCGAGACCCAGTACTTC	CASSPFRQGGETQYF
TRBV12-3/TRBV12-4	many	NA	TRBJ2-1	TGTGCCAGCAGTTTTGAGGGGGTAAGAAGCTCCTACAATGAGCAGTTCTTC	CASSFEGVRSSYNEQFF
TRBV3-1	few	NA	TRBJ1-1	TGTGCCAGCAGCCAAGATTATGAAGGGTGGGCTTTCTTT	CASSQDYEGWAFF
TRBV20-1	many	NA	TRBJ1-6	TGCAGTGGGCAGGAGGATTATAGCTCCTATAATTCACCCCTCCACTTT	CSGQEDYSSYNSPLHF
TRBV12-3/TRBV12-4	many	NA	TRBJ1-1	TGTGCCAGCACCATCTCGATTGGGGGGTCCACTGAAGCTTTCTTT	CASTISIGGSTEAFF
TRBV24-1	NA	NA	TRBJ2-2	TGTGCCACCAGTGATTTTTGGCCTGCGAACACCGGGGAGCTGTTTTTT	CATSDFWPANTGELFF
TRBV12-3/TRBV12-4	many	NA	TRBJ1-5	TGTGCCAGCAGACCGGACGCAGGGCAGCCCCAGCATTTT	CASRPDAGQPQHF
TRBV20-1	many	TRBD2	TRBJ2-7	TGCAGTGCTAGAGTTAGCGGGCTCGGGACCTACGAGCAGTACTTC	CSARVSGLGTYEQYF
TRBV7-8	few	NA	TRBJ2-1	TGTGCCAGCAGCTTAGAACATCCCTGGGGCAATGAGCAGTTCTTC	CASSLEHPWGNEQFF
TRBV5-1	many	NA	TRBJ1-1	TGCGCCAGCAGCCTAGGAGGTGGGGACAACACTGAAGCTTTCTTT	CASSLGGGDNTEAFF
TRBV5-5	NA	NA	TRBJ2-5	TGTGCCAGCAGCTTGGCGGCCCAGCAAGAGACCCAGTACTTC	CASSLAAQQETQYF
TRBV3-1	few	NA	TRBJ2-1	TGTGCCAGCAGCCGAAGTGAAGGGGTCCGCTCCTACAATGAGCAGTTCTTC	CASSRSEGVRSYNEQFF
TRBV27	NA	TRBD2	TRBJ2-1	TGTGCCAGCAGACAGGGACTAGCGGGAGGGAAGAGATACAATGAGCAGTTCTTC	CASRQGLAGGKRYNEQFF
TRBV12-3/TRBV12-4	many	NA	TRBJ1-4	TGTGCCAGCAGCTTGACAGGTGCTAATGAAAAACTGTTTTTT	CASSLTGANEKLFF
TRBV5-1	many	NA	TRBJ1-1	TGCGCCAGCAGCTTGGCCCCGGGGATGATGAACACTGAAGCTTTCTTT	CASSLAPGMMNTEAFF
TRBV28	NA	TRBD1	TRBJ2-2	TGTGCCAGCAATCCGGGACAGGGTTGGTATGCGAACACCGGGGAGCTGTTTTTT	CASNPGQGWYANTGELFF
TRBV6-5	NA	NA	TRBJ2-3	TGTGCCAGCAGTTACTCTCCATCGGGCACAGATACGCAGTATTTT	CASSYSPSGTDTQYF
TRBV29-1	many	NA	TRBJ2-7	TGCAGCGTTCGGGCAGGCTACGAGCAGTACTTC	CSVRAGYEQYF
TRBV20-1	many	NA	TRBJ1-1	TGCAGTGGGCCGAGGGGGAACACTGAAGCTTTCTTT	CSGPRGNTEAFF
TRBV12-3/TRBV12-4	NA	NA	TRBJ2-3	TGTGCCAGCAAATACCTGGGGAGCACAGATACGCAGTATTTT	CASKYLGSTDTQYF
TRBV29-1	many	NA	TRBJ2-1	TGCAGCGTTGTATACAGGGTTCTTATGGGTAGCTCCTACAATGAGCAGTTCTTC	CSVVYRVLMGSSYNEQFF
TRBV6-5	NA	NA	TRBJ1-1	TGTGCCAGCAGTTACACACGACAGATGGGGAACACTGAAGCTTTCTTT	CASSYTRQMGNTEAFF
TRBV4-2	NA	NA	TRBJ2-1	TGTGCCAGCAGCCATCTTACAGGGAGTCGATCCTACAATGAGCAGTTCTTC	CASSHLTGSRSYNEQFF
TRBV4-2	few	NA	TRBJ1-4	TGTGCCAGCAGCCAAGTAGGAGTTTTGGACAAAATCCTGTTTTTT	CASSQVGVLDKILFF
TRBV28	many	TRBD1	TRBJ2-2	TGTGCCAGCCGGTACAGGGGGAACACCGGGGAGCTGTTTTTT	CASRYRGNTGELFF
TRBV9	few	NA	TRBJ2-2	TGTGCCAGCAGCGTAAAGGGGGGGGCCCCCGGGACCGGGGAGCTGTTTTTT	CASSVKGGAPGTGELFF
TRBV20-1	few	NA	TRBJ1-4	TGCAGTGCTCAACTGGGAAGTAATGAAAAACTGTTTTTT	CSAQLGSNEKLFF
TRBV11-2	many	NA	TRBJ2-3	TGTGCCAGCAGCTTAGACTGGGAAGTGGAGTATTTT	CASSLDWEVEYF
TRBV20-1	few	TRBD1	TRBJ2-2	TGCAGTGCTAGACCTCCCTTGGGGACAGGCAACACCGGGGAGCTGTTTTTT	CSARPPLGTGNTGELFF
TRBV6-2/TRBV6-3	many	NA	TRBJ2-7	TGTGCCAGCAGGCCGCATCAGGGTTCCTACGAGCAGTACTTC	CASRPHQGSYEQYF
TRBV12-3/TRBV12-4	many	NA	TRBJ1-1	TGTGCCAGCACCCTAAGGGAGGGGGGAGAAGCTTTCTTT	CASTLREGGEAFF
TRBV20-1	NA	NA	TRBJ2-7	TGCAGTGCTAGTGTAGGGGTCCACCGGGACTTTTACTACGAGCAGTACTTC	CSASVGVHRDFYYEQYF
TRBV2	few	NA	TRBJ2-3	TGTGCCAGCAGTGATCCCCTCGTTTTACCGGGGACCACAGATACGCAGTATTTT	CASSDPLVLPGTTDTQYF
TRBV15	NA	NA	TRBJ2-5	TGTGCCACCGACGTTAGAGGGGACCCCGCTCAGGAGACCCAGTACTTC	CATDVRGDPAQETQYF
TRBV10-3	NA	NA	TRBJ2-7	TGTGCCATCAGTGATTACTCAGGCCACTCCTACGAGCAGTACTTC	CAISDYSGHSYEQYF
TRBV9	NA	TRBD1	TRBJ1-2	TGTGCCAGCAGCGCGTCCCGGGACAGGAGTAACTATGGCTACACCTTC	CASSASRDRSNYGYTF
TRBV28	many	TRBD2	TRBJ2-1	TGTGCCAGCAGTTTATACGGACTAGCTGGGAGCTCTGATGAGCAGTTCTTC	CASSLYGLAGSSDEQFF
TRBV29-1	few	NA	TRBJ1-2	TGCAGCGTCTATGTGGGGTTGGGCGGCTACACCTTC	CSVYVGLGGYTF
TRBV7-2	NA	TRBD2	TRBJ2-2	TGTGCCAGCAGCTTAAAAGGGCTAGCGGGAGTACCCGGGGAGCTGTTTTTT	CASSLKGLAGVPGELFF
TRBV12-3/TRBV12-4	many	NA	TRBJ1-1	TGTGCCAGCAGTCCTTCGATGAACACTGAAGCTTTCTTT	CASSPSMNTEAFF
TRBV5-1	few	TRBD2	TRBJ2-3	TGCGCCAGCAGCATGAGCGGGATGGATACGCAGTATTTT	CASSMSGMDTQYF
TRBV12-3/TRBV12-4	many	TRBD2	TRBJ2-1	TGTGCCAGCAGTTTTGGTAGCGGGGGGGCAGGTGGTGAGCAGTTCTTC	CASSFGSGGAGGEQFF
TRBV20-1	NA	NA	TRBJ1-6	TGCAGTGCTAGAGTAGACGAGACCCCCTATAATTCACCCCTCCACTTT	CSARVDETPYNSPLHF
TRBV12-3/TRBV12-4	many	NA	TRBJ1-2	TGTGCCAGCAGCTCGACCGCGGGGGCGAGAACCTTC	CASSSTAGARTF
TRBV10-3	NA	TRBD2	TRBJ2-2	TGTGCCATCAGTGATCCGGGACTAGCGGGAGTTTGGGACACCGGGGAGCTGTTTTTT	CAISDPGLAGVWDTGELFF
TRBV7-9	few	NA	TRBJ2-6	TGTGCCAGCAGCCCAGGGTCCGGCTCTGGGGCCAACGTCCTGACTTTC	CASSPGSGSGANVLTF